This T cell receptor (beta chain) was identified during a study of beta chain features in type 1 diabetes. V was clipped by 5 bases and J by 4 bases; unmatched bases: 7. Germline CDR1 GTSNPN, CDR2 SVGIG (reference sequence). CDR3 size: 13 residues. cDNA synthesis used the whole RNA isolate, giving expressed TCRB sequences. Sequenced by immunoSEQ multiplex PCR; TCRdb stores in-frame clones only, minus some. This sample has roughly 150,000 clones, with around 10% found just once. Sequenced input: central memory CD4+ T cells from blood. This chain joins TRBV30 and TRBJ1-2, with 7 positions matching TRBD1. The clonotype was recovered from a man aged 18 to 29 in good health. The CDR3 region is CAWGDRDIYGYTF. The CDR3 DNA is TGTGCCTGGGGTGACAGGGACATCTATGGCTACACCTTC.